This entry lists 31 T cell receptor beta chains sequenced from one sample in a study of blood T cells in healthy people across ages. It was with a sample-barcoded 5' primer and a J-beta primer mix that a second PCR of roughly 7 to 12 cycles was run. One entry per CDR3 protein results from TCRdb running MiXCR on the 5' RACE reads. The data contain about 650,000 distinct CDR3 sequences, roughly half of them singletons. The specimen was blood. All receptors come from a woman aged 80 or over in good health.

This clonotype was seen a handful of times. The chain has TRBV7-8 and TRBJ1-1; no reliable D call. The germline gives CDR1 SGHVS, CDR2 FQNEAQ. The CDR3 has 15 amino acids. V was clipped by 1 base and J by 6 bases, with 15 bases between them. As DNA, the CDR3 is TGTGCCAGCAGCTTAGTCGGCCCACGGGTCGCTGAAGCTTTCTTT. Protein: CASSLVGPRVAEAFF.

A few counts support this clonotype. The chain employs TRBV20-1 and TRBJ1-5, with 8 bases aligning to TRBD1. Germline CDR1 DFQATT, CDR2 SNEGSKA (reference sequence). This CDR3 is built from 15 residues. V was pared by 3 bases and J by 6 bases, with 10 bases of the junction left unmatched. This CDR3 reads CSASGIDRGSQPQHF. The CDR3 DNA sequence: TGCAGTGCTAGCGGAATCGACAGGGGAAGTCAGCCCCAGCATTTT.

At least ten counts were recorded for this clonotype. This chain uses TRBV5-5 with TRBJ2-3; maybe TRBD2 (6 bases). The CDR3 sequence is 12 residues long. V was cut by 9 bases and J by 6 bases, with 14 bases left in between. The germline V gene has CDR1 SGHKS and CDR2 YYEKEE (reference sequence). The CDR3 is CATTGGRDTQYF. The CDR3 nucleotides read TGTGCCACCACCGGAGGGCGGGATACGCAGTATTTT.

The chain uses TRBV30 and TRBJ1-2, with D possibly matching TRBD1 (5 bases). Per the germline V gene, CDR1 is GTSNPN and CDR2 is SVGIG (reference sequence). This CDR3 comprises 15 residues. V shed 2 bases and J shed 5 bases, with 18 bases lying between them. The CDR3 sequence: CAWSPRQRPGYGYTF. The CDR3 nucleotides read TGTGCCTGGAGTCCGAGACAGCGCCCAGGGTATGGCTACACCTTC.

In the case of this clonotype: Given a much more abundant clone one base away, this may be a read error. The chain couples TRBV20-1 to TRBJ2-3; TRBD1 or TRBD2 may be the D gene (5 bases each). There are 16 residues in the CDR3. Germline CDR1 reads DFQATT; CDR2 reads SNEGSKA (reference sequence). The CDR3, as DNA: TGCAATGCTAGAGGGAGCGACAGATCCTTCAGAGATACGCAGTATTTT. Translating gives CNARGSDRSFRDTQYF.

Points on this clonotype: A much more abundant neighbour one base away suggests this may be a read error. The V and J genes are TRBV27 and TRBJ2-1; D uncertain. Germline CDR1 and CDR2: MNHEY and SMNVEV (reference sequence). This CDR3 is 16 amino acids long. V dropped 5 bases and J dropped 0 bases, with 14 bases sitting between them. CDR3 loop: CASSPGAVSSYNEQFF. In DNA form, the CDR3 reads TGTGCCAGCAGTCCCGGAGCTGTGAGCTCCTACAATGAGCAGTTCTTC.

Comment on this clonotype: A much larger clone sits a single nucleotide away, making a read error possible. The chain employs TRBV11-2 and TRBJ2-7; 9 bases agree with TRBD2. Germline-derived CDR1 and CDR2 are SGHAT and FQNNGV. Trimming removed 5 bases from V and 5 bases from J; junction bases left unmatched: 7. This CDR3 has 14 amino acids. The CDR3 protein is CASSVLAGADEQYF. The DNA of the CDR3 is TGTGCCAGCAGCGTGTTAGCGGGAGCCGACGAGCAGTACTTC.

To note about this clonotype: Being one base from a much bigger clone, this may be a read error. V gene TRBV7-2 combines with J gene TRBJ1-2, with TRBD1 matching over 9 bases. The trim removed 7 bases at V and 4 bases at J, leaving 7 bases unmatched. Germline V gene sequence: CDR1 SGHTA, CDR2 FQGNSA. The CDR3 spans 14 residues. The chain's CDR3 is CASNPGQGIYGYTF. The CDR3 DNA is TGTGCCAGCAACCCAGGACAGGGGATCTATGGCTACACCTTC. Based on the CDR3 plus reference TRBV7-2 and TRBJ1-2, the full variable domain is GAGVSQSPSNKVTEKGKDVELRCDPISGHTALYWYRQSLGQGLEFLIYFQGNSAPDKSGLPSDRFSAERTGGSVSTLTIQRTQQEDSAVYLCASNPGQGIYGYTFGSGTRLTVV.

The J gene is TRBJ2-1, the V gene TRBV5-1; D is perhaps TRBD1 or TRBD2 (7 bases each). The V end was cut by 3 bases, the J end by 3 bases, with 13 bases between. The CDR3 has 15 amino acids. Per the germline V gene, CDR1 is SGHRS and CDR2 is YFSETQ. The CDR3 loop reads CASSSTGEGYNEQFF. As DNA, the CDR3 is TGCGCCAGCAGCTCCACAGGGGAGGGCTACAATGAGCAGTTCTTC.

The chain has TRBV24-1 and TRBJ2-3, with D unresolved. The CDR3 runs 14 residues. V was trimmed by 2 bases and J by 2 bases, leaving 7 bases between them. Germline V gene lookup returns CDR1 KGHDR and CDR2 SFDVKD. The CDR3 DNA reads TGTGCCACCAGTGATTCCCCAATCACAGATACGCAGTATTTT. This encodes CATSDSPITDTQYF.

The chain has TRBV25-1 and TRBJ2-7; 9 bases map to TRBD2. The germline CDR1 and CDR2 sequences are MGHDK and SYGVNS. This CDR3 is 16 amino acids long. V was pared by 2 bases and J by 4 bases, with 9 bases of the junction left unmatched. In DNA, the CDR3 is TGTGCCAGCAGTGAAGGGCTAGCGGGATCCGGGTACGAGCAGTACTTC. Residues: CASSEGLAGSGYEQYF.

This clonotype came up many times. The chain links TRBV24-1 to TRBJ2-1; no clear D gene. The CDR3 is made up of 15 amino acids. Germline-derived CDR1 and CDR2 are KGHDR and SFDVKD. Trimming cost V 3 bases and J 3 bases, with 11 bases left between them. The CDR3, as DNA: TGTGCCACCAGTGATCCCCGACGAGGCTACAATGAGCAGTTCTTC. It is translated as CATSDPRRGYNEQFF.

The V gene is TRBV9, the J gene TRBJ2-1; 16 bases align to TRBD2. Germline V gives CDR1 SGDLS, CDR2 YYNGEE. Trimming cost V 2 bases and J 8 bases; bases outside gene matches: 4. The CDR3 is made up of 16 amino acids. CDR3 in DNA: TGTGCCAGCAGCGTGGGACTAGCGGGAGGGAAGCATGAGCAGTTCTTC. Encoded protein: CASSVGLAGGKHEQFF.

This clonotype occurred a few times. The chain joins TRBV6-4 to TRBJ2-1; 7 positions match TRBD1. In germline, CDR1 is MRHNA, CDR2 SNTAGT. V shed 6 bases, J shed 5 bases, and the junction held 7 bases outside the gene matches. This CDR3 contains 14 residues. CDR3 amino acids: CASSTGTEDNEQFF. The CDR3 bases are TGTGCCAGCAGCACCGGGACAGAAGACAATGAGCAGTTCTTC.

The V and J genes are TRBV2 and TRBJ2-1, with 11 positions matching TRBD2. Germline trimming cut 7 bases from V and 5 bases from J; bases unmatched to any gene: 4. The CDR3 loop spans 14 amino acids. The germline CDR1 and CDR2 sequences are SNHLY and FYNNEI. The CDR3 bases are TGTGCCAGCACTAGCGGGAGGAAGAACAATGAGCAGTTCTTC. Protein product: CASTSGRKNNEQFF. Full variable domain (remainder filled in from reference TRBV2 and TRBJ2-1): EPEVTQTPSHQVTQMGQEVILRCVPISNHLYFYWYRQILGQKVEFLVSFYNNEISEKSEIFDDQFSVERPDGSNFTLKIRSTKLEDSAMYFCASTSGRKNNEQFFGPGTRLTVL.

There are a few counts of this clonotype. The CDR3 bases are TGTGCCAGCAGTTTGTTATTCCCAGATACGCAGTATTTT. As protein: CASSLLFPDTQYF. V is TRBV28 and J is TRBJ2-3; no clear D gene. The V end was cut by 3 bases, the J end by 4 bases, with 8 bases between. The CDR3 spans 13 residues. CDR1 and CDR2 (germline): MDHEN, SYDVKM. Combining the CDR3 with reference TRBV28 and TRBJ2-3 gives the whole variable domain DVKVTQSSRYLVKRTGEKVFLECVQDMDHENMFWYRQDPGLGLRLIYFSYDVKMKEKGDIPEGYSVSREKKERFSLILESASTNQTSMYLCASSLLFPDTQYFGPGTRLTVL.

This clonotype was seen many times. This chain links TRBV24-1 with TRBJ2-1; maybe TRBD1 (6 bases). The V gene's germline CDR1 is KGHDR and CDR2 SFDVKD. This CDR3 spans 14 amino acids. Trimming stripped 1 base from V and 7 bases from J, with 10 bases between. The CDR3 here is CATSDFRRGNEQFF. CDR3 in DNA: TGTGCCACCAGTGATTTTCGCAGGGGTAATGAGCAGTTCTTC.

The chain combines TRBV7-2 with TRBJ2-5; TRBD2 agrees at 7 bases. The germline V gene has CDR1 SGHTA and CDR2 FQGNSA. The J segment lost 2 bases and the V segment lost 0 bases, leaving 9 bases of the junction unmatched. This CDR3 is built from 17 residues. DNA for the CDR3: TGTGCCAGCAGCTTAGCGTGGGGCGGGGGAGAACAAGAGACCCAGTACTTC. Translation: CASSLAWGGGEQETQYF.

CDR3 amino acids: CATSDPSTDNEQFF. The CDR3 bases are TGTGCCACCAGTGACCCCTCCACCGACAATGAGCAGTTCTTC. The chain couples TRBV24-1 to TRBJ2-1; unclear D gene. Germline lookup yields CDR1 KGHDR and CDR2 SFDVKD. V lost 4 bases and J lost 5, with 11 bases in between. The CDR3 extends over 14 amino acids.

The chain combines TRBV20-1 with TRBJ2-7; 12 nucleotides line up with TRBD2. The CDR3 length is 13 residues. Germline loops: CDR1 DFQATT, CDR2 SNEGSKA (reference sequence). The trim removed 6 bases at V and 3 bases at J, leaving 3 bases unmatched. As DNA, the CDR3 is TGCAGTGCATGGACTAGCGGGAACTACGAGCAGTACTTC. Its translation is CSAWTSGNYEQYF.

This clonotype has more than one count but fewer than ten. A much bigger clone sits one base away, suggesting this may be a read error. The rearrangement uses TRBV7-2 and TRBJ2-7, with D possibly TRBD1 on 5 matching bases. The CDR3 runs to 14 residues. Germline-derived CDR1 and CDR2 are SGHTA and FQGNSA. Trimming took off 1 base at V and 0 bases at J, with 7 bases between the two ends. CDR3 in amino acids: CASSLDRLSYEQYF. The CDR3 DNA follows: TGTGCCAGCAGCTTAGACAGGCTCTCCTACGAGCAGTACTTC. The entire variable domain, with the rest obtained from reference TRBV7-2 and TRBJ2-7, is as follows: GAGVSQSPSNKVTEKGKDVELRCDPISGHTALYWYRQSLGQGLEFLIYFQGNSAPDKSGLPSDRFSAERTGGSVSTLTIQRTQQEDSAVYLCASSLDRLSYEQYFGPGTRLTVT.

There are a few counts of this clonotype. CDR3 bases: TGTGCCAGCAGTTTAGCTAATAAAGAGGGCTATGGCTACACCTTC. This gives the protein CASSLANKEGYGYTF. The chain has TRBV28 and TRBJ1-2; D is ambiguous. Germline CDR1 is MDHEN and CDR2 is SYDVKM. The V and J ends lost 2 bases and 4 bases respectively, with 14 bases between them. The CDR3 contains 15 residues.

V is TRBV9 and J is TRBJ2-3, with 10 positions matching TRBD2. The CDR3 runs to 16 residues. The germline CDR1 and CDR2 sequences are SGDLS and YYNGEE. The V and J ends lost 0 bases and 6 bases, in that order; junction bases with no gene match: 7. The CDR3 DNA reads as TGTGCCAGCAGCGTAGGAAGCGGGGGGGCTTATGATACGCAGTATTTT. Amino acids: CASSVGSGGAYDTQYF.

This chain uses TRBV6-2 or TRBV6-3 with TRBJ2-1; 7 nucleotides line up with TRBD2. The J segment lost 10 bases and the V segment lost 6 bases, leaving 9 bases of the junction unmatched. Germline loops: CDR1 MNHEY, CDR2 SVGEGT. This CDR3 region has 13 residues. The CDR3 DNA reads TGTGCCAGCAGGGACCGACTAGCTCGGGAGCAGTTCTTC. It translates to CASRDRLAREQFF.

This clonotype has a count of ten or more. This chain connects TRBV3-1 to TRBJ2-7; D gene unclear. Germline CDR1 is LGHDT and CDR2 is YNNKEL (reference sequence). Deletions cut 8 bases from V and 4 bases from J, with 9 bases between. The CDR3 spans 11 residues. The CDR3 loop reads CASQVGYEQYF. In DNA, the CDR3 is TGTGCCAGCCAAGTTGGGTACGAGCAGTACTTC.

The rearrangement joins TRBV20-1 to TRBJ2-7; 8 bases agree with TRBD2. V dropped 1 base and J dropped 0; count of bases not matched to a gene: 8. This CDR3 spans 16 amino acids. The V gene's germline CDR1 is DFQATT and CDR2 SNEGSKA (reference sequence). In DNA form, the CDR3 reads TGCAGTGCTAGAGGGGGAAGCGGGAGTCCCTCCTACGAGCAGTACTTC. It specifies CSARGGSGSPSYEQYF.

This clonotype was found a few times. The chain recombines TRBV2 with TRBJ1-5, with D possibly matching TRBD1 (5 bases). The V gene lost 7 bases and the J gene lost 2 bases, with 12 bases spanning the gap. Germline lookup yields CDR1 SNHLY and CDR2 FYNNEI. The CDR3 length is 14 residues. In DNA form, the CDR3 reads TGTGCCAGCACTGGACAAGCCCGCAATCAGCCCCAGCATTTT. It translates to CASTGQARNQPQHF.

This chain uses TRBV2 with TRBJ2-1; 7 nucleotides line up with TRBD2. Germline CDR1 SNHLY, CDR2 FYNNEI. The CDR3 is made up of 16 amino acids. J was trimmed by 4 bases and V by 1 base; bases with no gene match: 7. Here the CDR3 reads CASSEGTSTIYNEQFF. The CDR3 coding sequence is TGTGCCAGCAGTGAAGGGACTAGTACCATTTACAATGAGCAGTTCTTC.

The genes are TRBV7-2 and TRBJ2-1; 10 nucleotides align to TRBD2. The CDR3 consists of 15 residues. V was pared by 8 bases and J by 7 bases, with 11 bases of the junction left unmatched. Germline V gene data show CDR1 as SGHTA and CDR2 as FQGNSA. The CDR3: CASGEYLAGANEQFF. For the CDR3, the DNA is TGTGCCAGCGGGGAATACCTAGCGGGGGCAAATGAGCAGTTCTTC.

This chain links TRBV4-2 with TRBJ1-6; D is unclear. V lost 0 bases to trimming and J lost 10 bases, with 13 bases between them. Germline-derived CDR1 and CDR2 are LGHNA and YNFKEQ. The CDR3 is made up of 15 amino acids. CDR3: CASSQEIASMSPLHF. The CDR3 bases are TGTGCCAGCAGCCAAGAAATCGCGAGTATGTCACCCCTCCACTTT.

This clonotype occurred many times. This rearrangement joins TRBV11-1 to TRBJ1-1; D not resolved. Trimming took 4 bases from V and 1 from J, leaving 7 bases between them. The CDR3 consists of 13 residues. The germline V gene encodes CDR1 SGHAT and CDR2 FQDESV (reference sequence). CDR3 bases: TGTGCCAGCAGCTCCCAGGCGAACACTGAAGCTTTCTTT. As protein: CASSSQANTEAFF.